These T cell receptor beta chains were read from a single sample in a study of preoperative IRX-2 immunotherapy in early breast cancer. Data came from immunoSEQ multiplex PCR; TCRdb stores just in-frame clones and leaves some out. This sample has tens of thousands of clones, with around 89% found just once. Sample collection occurred from a patient treated with IRX-2 immunotherapy. The receptors originated from a human donor with breast cancer. Both conserved end residues are part of each CDR3. D genes are given only for firm matches. For some rows the clone size is stated as once, few or many, or as a class when expanded; others skip it.

clone_size: -
v_call: TRBV6-8
d_call: -
j_call: TRBJ2-2
cdr3_aa: CASTNGFPGPVTGELFF
cdr3_nt: TGTGCCAGCACCAATGGATTTCCAGGGCCGGTCACCGGGGAGCTGTTTTTT

clone_size: once
v_call: TRBV19
d_call: TRBD1
j_call: TRBJ1-5
cdr3_aa: CATDRGGNQPQHF
cdr3_nt: TGTGCCACCGACAGGGGAGGCAATCAGCCCCAGCATTTT

clone_size: -
v_call: TRBV5-4
d_call: -
j_call: TRBJ1-3
cdr3_aa: CASSRRDTGNTIYF
cdr3_nt: TGTGCCAGCAGCCGCCGGGACACGGGAAACACCATATATTTT

clone_size: -
v_call: TRBV20-1
d_call: -
j_call: TRBJ1-1
cdr3_aa: CSARHGNGAFF
cdr3_nt: TGCAGTGCTAGACATGGAAATGGAGCTTTCTTT

clone_size: -
v_call: TRBV10-3
d_call: TRBD2
j_call: TRBJ2-3
cdr3_aa: CAMGLSTDTQYF
cdr3_nt: TGTGCCATGGGACTATCGACAGATACGCAGTATTTT

clone_size: -
v_call: TRBV4-1
d_call: TRBD2
j_call: TRBJ2-3
cdr3_aa: CASSQITSGTDTQYF
cdr3_nt: TGCGCCAGCAGCCAAATCACTAGCGGCACAGATACGCAGTATTTT

clone_size: -
v_call: TRBV5-1
d_call: -
j_call: TRBJ2-1
cdr3_aa: CASSLGQAGDEQFF
cdr3_nt: TGCGCCAGCAGCCTAGGACAGGCGGGGGATGAGCAGTTCTTC

clone_size: -
v_call: TRBV29-1
d_call: TRBD1
j_call: TRBJ1-2
cdr3_aa: CSVGDRAGYGYTF
cdr3_nt: TGCAGCGTTGGGGACAGGGCGGGATATGGCTACACCTTC

clone_size: -
v_call: TRBV6-5
d_call: -
j_call: TRBJ1-1
cdr3_aa: CASSYSGRQTEAFF
cdr3_nt: TGTGCCAGCAGTTACTCCGGTAGGCAGACTGAAGCTTTCTTT

clone_size: -
v_call: TRBV7-9
d_call: -
j_call: TRBJ1-5
cdr3_aa: CASSKLGGADQPQHF
cdr3_nt: TGTGCCAGCAGCAAACTGGGGGGCGCAGATCAGCCCCAGCATTTT

clone_size: -
v_call: TRBV7-2
d_call: -
j_call: TRBJ1-1
cdr3_aa: CASSLAPLGGYSYTEAFF
cdr3_nt: TGTGCCAGCAGCTTAGCGCCGCTGGGTGGTTATAGTTACACTGAAGCTTTCTTT

clone_size: -
v_call: TRBV4-1
d_call: TRBD2
j_call: TRBJ2-3
cdr3_aa: CASSQAAGLVITDTQYF
cdr3_nt: TGCGCCAGCAGCCAAGCCGCGGGACTAGTTATCACAGATACGCAGTATTTT

clone_size: few
v_call: TRBV6-5
d_call: TRBD2
j_call: TRBJ2-7
cdr3_aa: CASSRTSGYEQYF
cdr3_nt: TGTGCCAGCAGCAGGACTAGCGGATACGAGCAGTACTTC

clone_size: once
v_call: TRBV6-6
d_call: -
j_call: TRBJ2-3
cdr3_aa: CASQTTGRGITQYF
cdr3_nt: TGTGCCAGCCAAACTACAGGGAGAGGCATAACGCAGTATTTT

clone_size: -
v_call: TRBV5-1
d_call: -
j_call: TRBJ2-2
cdr3_aa: CASSEGGYTGELFF
cdr3_nt: TGCGCCAGCAGCGAGGGGGGATACACCGGGGAGCTGTTTTTT

clone_size: -
v_call: TRBV29-1
d_call: -
j_call: TRBJ2-2
cdr3_aa: CSVERVNTGELFF
cdr3_nt: TGCAGCGTTGAGAGGGTAAACACCGGGGAGCTGTTTTTT

clone_size: medium-sized
v_call: TRBV27
d_call: -
j_call: TRBJ2-7
cdr3_aa: CASSPSEISYEQYF
cdr3_nt: TGTGCCAGCAGTCCATCGGAGATCTCCTACGAGCAGTACTTC

clone_size: -
v_call: TRBV2
d_call: -
j_call: TRBJ2-3
cdr3_aa: CASSEGGAVKDTQYF
cdr3_nt: TGTGCCAGCAGTGAAGGGGGCGCTGTCAAGGATACGCAGTATTTT

clone_size: -
v_call: TRBV9
d_call: TRBD1
j_call: TRBJ1-5
cdr3_aa: CASSVDGTGTHPQHF
cdr3_nt: TGTGCCAGCAGCGTAGACGGGACAGGGACACATCCCCAGCATTTT

clone_size: -
v_call: TRBV18
d_call: -
j_call: TRBJ2-2
cdr3_aa: CASSPDSSVTGELFF
cdr3_nt: TGTGCCAGCTCACCGGACAGCTCGGTCACCGGGGAGCTGTTTTTT